Below are 24 T cell receptor beta chains sequenced from a single sample in a study of CD8 T cells in ankylosing spondylitis. Whole-study findings and limits: A TCR beta motif of 8 or 9 highly homologous variants appeared characteristic of ankylosing spondylitis blood.

TCRdb re-analysed the 5' RACE reads in MiXCR, keeping a single row per CDR3 protein. The sample lists approximately 440,000 distinct CDR3 sequences, 15% to 20% occurring once. Their specific antigens are unknown. The sample comprised blood, either unsorted or a sorted T cell fraction (not recorded which). Source of these receptors: a male donor with ankylosing spondylitis.

By proportion, this clonotype is medium-sized. The chain links TRBV20-1 to TRBJ2-1; D call uncertain. V was trimmed by 6 bases and J by 3 bases, leaving 12 bases between them. This CDR3 region has 13 residues. CDR1 DFQATT and CDR2 SNEGSKA come from the germline V gene (reference sequence). CDR3 residues: CSAPPTRYNEQFF. The CDR3 DNA sequence: TGCAGTGCCCCTCCTACACGCTACAATGAGCAGTTCTTC.

The chain has TRBV12-3 or TRBV12-4 and TRBJ2-6, with D possibly TRBD1 on 5 matching bases. The CDR3 runs to 15 residues. V lost 5 bases, J lost 0 bases, and 8 bases lay in between. This chain's CDR3 is CASSRQRSGANVLTF. Written as DNA, the CDR3 is TGTGCCAGCAGTAGACAGCGCTCTGGGGCCAACGTCCTGACTTTC.

This clonotype was picked up a small number of times. The chain combines TRBV3-1 with TRBJ1-1; 8 bases align to TRBD1. Germline loops: CDR1 LGHDT, CDR2 YNNKEL (reference sequence). Germline trimming cut 4 bases from V and 6 bases from J; bases unmatched to any gene: 10. This CDR3 region has 15 residues. CDR3 amino acids: CASSLRTGGTSEAFF. CDR3 sequence (DNA): TGTGCCAGCAGCCTCCGCACAGGGGGTACGTCTGAAGCTTTCTTT.

This chain joins TRBV7-2 and TRBJ1-5; TRBD1 agrees at 7 bases. This CDR3 comprises 15 residues. J lost 5 bases, V lost 5 bases, and 9 bases had no gene match. CDR1 SGHTA and CDR2 FQGNSA come from the germline V gene. The CDR3 is CASSLGDRADQPQHF. CDR3 coding DNA: TGTGCCAGCAGCCTTGGCGACAGGGCGGATCAGCCCCAGCATTTT.

This chain connects TRBV20-1 to TRBJ1-6, with D unclear. The CDR3 extends over 13 amino acids. V shed 3 bases and J shed 7 bases, with 10 bases lying between them. Germline-derived CDR1 and CDR2 are DFQATT and SNEGSKA (reference sequence). CDR3 nucleotides: TGCAGTGCTAGGCCCCTCCCCAATTCACCCCTCCACTTT. This translates into CSARPLPNSPLHF.

The chain employs TRBV24-1 and TRBJ2-1; D is possibly TRBD1 (5 bases). Trimming left V 4 bases short and J 9 bases short, with 12 bases between. The CDR3 is 13 residues long. Germline CDR1 and CDR2: KGHDR and SFDVKD. CDR3: CATSDPNRGEQFF. The CDR3 nucleotides read TGTGCCACCAGTGACCCAAATAGGGGTGAGCAGTTCTTC.

The chain links TRBV19 to TRBJ2-1, with D perhaps TRBD2 (6 bases). The CDR3 has 16 amino acids. The V and J ends lost 7 bases and 1 base respectively, with 17 bases between them. Germline CDR1 LNHDA, CDR2 SQIVND (reference sequence). Here the CDR3 reads CASTPLAGPSYNEQFF. The CDR3 DNA follows: TGTGCCAGTACCCCACTGGCGGGACCTTCCTACAATGAGCAGTTCTTC. The variable domain in full, with the rest retrieved from reference TRBV19 and TRBJ2-1, is DGGITQSPKYLFRKEGQNVTLSCEQNLNHDAMYWYRQDPGQGLRLIYYSQIVNDFQKGDIAEGYSVSREKKESFPLTVTSAQKNPTAFYLCASTPLAGPSYNEQFFGPGTRLTVL.

This clonotype was seen repeatedly, ten times or more. The chain employs TRBV4-1 and TRBJ2-4; 9 positions match TRBD1. Trimming cost V 6 bases and J 1 base; bases outside gene matches: 7. The germline CDR1 and CDR2 sequences are MGHRA and YSYEKL. The CDR3 runs 16 residues. CDR3 nucleotide sequence: TGCGCCAGCAGTTCTACAGGGGGCTCTGCCAAAAACATTCAGTACTTC. This encodes CASSSTGGSAKNIQYF.

V usage is TRBV6-5 and J usage is TRBJ1-4; tentatively, D is TRBD1 (6 bases). The ends were cut back, 4 bases at V and 0 bases at J, with 12 bases in the middle. The CDR3 spans 16 residues. Germline CDR1 reads MNHEY; CDR2 reads SVGAGI. The CDR3 coding sequence is TGTGCCAGCAGTTCCGGACAGATTTCAACTAATGAAAAACTGTTTTTT. It is translated as CASSSGQISTNEKLFF.

The chain joins TRBV5-1 to TRBJ2-7; 8 nucleotides line up with TRBD1. The CDR3 length is 16 residues. J gave up 2 bases and V 0 bases, and 7 bases lay outside the gene matches. CDR1 is SGHRS and CDR2 is YFSETQ in the germline V gene. This chain's CDR3 is CASSLVSGQGTYEQYF. DNA of the CDR3: TGCGCCAGCAGCTTGGTCTCCGGACAGGGTACCTACGAGCAGTACTTC.

This chain uses TRBV5-6 with TRBJ2-5; tentatively, D is TRBD1 (5 bases). V lost 1 base and J lost 4, with 14 bases in between. Per germline, CDR1 SGHDT and CDR2 YYEEEE. The CDR3 length is 15 residues. CDR3 sequence (DNA): TGTGCCAGCAGCTTGTGGGGCATCGTGGGAGAGACCCAGTACTTC. Amino acid sequence: CASSLWGIVGETQYF.

This clonotype was found a few times. The chain recombines TRBV5-1 with TRBJ2-5; D is possibly TRBD1 or TRBD2 (5 bases each). The CDR3 covers 16 residues. The germline CDR1 and CDR2 sequences are SGHRS and YFSETQ. V lost 0 bases to trimming and J lost 4 bases, with 16 bases between them. This CDR3 is CASSLDVGAAGETQYF. The DNA of the CDR3 is TGCGCCAGCAGCTTGGACGTCGGGGCTGCCGGAGAGACCCAGTACTTC. The complete variable domain, with remaining parts taken from reference TRBV5-1 and TRBJ2-5, reads KAGVTQTPRYLIKTRGQQVTLSCSPISGHRSVSWYQQTPGQGLQFLFEYFSETQRNKGNFPGRFSGRQFSNSRSEMNVSTLELGDSALYLCASSLDVGAAGETQYFGPGTRLLVL.

This clonotype was seen a handful of times. The rearrangement joins TRBV20-1 to TRBJ2-7; D not resolved. The V gene lost 0 bases and the J gene lost 0 bases, with 12 bases spanning the gap. This CDR3 region has 15 residues. Germline V gene data show CDR1 as DFQATT and CDR2 as SNEGSKA (reference sequence). CDR3: CSARDMGVSSYEQYF. CDR3 nucleotides: TGCAGTGCTAGAGATATGGGCGTCAGCTCCTACGAGCAGTACTTC.

This chain connects TRBV29-1 to TRBJ1-1, with D maybe TRBD1 (5 bases). Trimming shortened V by 1 base and J by 9 bases, and 21 bases separated the two germline ends. The CDR3 loop spans 15 amino acids. Looked up from germline, CDR1 is SQVTM and CDR2 is ANQGSEA. CDR3 in DNA: TGCAGCGTTGAAGGACGGGACTCAGACCCCCTAAAAGCTTTCTTT. Its protein is CSVEGRDSDPLKAFF.

The chain recombines TRBV7-2 with TRBJ1-6, with D hard to call. Deletions cut 1 base from V and 10 bases from J, with 11 bases between. This CDR3 spans 14 amino acids. Germline CDR1 SGHTA, CDR2 FQGNSA. The CDR3 here is CASSLGGVGSPLHF. In DNA form, the CDR3 reads TGTGCCAGCAGCTTAGGGGGAGTTGGCTCACCCCTCCACTTT. Drawing the rest from reference TRBV7-2 and TRBJ1-6, the complete variable domain is GAGVSQSPSNKVTEKGKDVELRCDPISGHTALYWYRQSLGQGLEFLIYFQGNSAPDKSGLPSDRFSAERTGGSVSTLTIQRTQQEDSAVYLCASSLGGVGSPLHFGNGTRLTVT.

This clonotype was seen only a few times. The rearrangement uses TRBV11-2 and TRBJ2-1; 7 nucleotides agree with TRBD2. Germline assignment: CDR1 SGHAT and CDR2 FQNNGV. J lost 9 bases, V lost 1 base, and 9 bases had no gene match. This CDR3 region has 15 residues. The CDR3 here is CASSLARTREVEQFF. Written as DNA, the CDR3 is TGTGCCAGCAGCTTAGCGCGGACTAGGGAGGTTGAGCAGTTCTTC.

This clonotype turned up a few times. CDR3: CASSRRRGGTTDTQYF. The CDR3 DNA is TGTGCCAGCAGCCGGCGGCGGGGCGGGACCACAGATACGCAGTATTTT. J is TRBJ2-3 and V is TRBV7-2, with a weak D call TRBD2 (6 bases). This CDR3 is 16 amino acids long. Germline V gene sequence: CDR1 SGHTA, CDR2 FQGNSA. The V gene lost 5 bases and the J gene lost 2 bases, with 17 bases spanning the gap.

This clonotype was observed at least ten times. The chain links TRBV7-3 to TRBJ2-2; no clear D. V shed 1 base and J shed 7 bases, with 10 bases lying between them. The V gene's germline CDR1 is SGHTA and CDR2 FQGTGA. The CDR3 is made up of 14 amino acids. Written as DNA, the CDR3 is TGTGCCAGCAGCTTAAAAGGGTCAATCGGGGAGCTGTTTTTT. This gives the protein CASSLKGSIGELFF.

This clonotype was seen a few times. The V and J genes are TRBV5-1 and TRBJ1-1; 9 bases match TRBD1. The CDR3 contains 16 residues. The ends lost 4 bases at V and 5 bases at J; junction bases unmatched: 12. CDR1 SGHRS and CDR2 YFSETQ come from the germline V gene. The CDR3 region has the DNA TGCGCCAGCAGCCGAATGGGGGGACAGGGTGTAACTGAAGCTTTCTTT. It translates to CASSRMGGQGVTEAFF.

This clonotype was detected a few times. The chain combines TRBV18 with TRBJ2-5, with D perhaps given as TRBD1 or TRBD2 (5 bases each). Germline loops: CDR1 KGHSH, CDR2 LQKENI. The CDR3 contains 14 residues. With 5 bases removed from V and 1 base from J, the gap between germline ends came to 11 bases. The CDR3 loop reads CASSSGLAQETQYF. The CDR3 nucleotides are TGTGCCAGCTCATCAGGGCTAGCCCAAGAGACCCAGTACTTC.

This clonotype was seen a few times. The genes are TRBV2 and TRBJ2-1, with D hard to call. V was trimmed by 3 bases and J by 6 bases, leaving 9 bases between them. The CDR3 length is 13 residues. CDR1 is SNHLY and CDR2 is FYNNEI in the germline V gene. CDR3 nucleotides: TGTGCCAGCAGTGAGCTAGTCGGCAATGAGCAGTTCTTC. Amino acids: CASSELVGNEQFF.

This chain joins TRBV6-2 or TRBV6-3 and TRBJ2-7; D may match TRBD1 or TRBD2 (5 bases each). There are 16 residues in the CDR3. Trimming took off 6 bases at V and 2 bases at J, with 20 bases between the two ends. From germline, CDR1 is MNHEY and CDR2 SVGEGT. The CDR3 sequence: CASSPPPGWGTYEQYF. CDR3 nucleotide sequence: TGTGCCAGCAGCCCCCCTCCAGGGTGGGGGACCTACGAGCAGTACTTC.

V usage is TRBV6-1 and J usage is TRBJ2-3; the D call may be TRBD1 or TRBD2 (5 bases each). This CDR3 has 17 residues. Germline lookup yields CDR1 MNHNS and CDR2 SASEGT. V was shortened by 6 bases and J by 1 base, with 20 bases between the two germline ends. As DNA, the CDR3 is TGTGCCAGCAGACGCTCCGGGGCCCCAGGAGGCACAGATACGCAGTATTTT. Residues: CASRRSGAPGGTDTQYF.

This clonotype was counted a few times. The chain has TRBV7-2 and TRBJ2-3, with TRBD2 as a possible D gene (5 bases). Germline-derived CDR1 and CDR2 are SGHTA and FQGNSA. V was clipped by 1 base and J by 9 bases, with 17 bases between them. The CDR3 has 15 residues. CDR3 sequence: CASSLETRPSATQYF. Here the CDR3 DNA reads TGTGCCAGCAGCTTAGAAACTAGACCCTCGGCAACGCAGTATTTT.